The source of this TCR beta chain is a study of TIL therapy for anti-PD-1-resistant metastatic lung cancer. This sample's time point: pre-treatment sample, taken before nivolumab and TIL therapy. This was the immunoSEQ v3 assay. Each library reached some 2 million read pairs, or 5-6 million at deep level. The data were produced by immunoSEQ multiplex PCR, yet TCRdb's version contains in-frame clones alone and is incomplete. Among 36,000 or so clones listed, 73% were seen once. This receptor was taken from a person aged 30 to 80 with non-small cell lung cancer. The sequenced sample was blood, obtained at baseline.

The CDR3 here is CAIRQGSQGGYTF. Here the CDR3 DNA reads TGTGCCATTAGACAGGGCTCTCAAGGCGGCTACACCTTC. The chain has TRBV10-3 and TRBJ1-2; TRBD1 aligns across 7 bases. With 9 bases clipped from V and 8 bases from J, the junction kept 12 bases outside the gene matches. In germline, CDR1 is ENHRY, CDR2 SYGVKD. This CDR3 is 13 amino acids long.